These T cell receptor beta chains were read from a single sample in a study of cytomegalovirus exposure and HLA in healthy donors. Sequencing was performed with immunoSEQ multiplex PCR; in TCRdb, only in-frame clones are kept and a portion is missing. The data hold about 110,000 clones, with 80% to 90% observed a single time. The sequenced sample consisted of PBMCs. Every receptor here comes from a man aged 45-65 years in good health and CMV-seronegative. Both conserved end residues are part of each CDR3. Each record gives: V gene, D gene, clone size, J gene, CDR3 DNA, CDR3 protein. The D gene is left open where the match is weak. Clone size, where shown, is once, few, many, or a class for clones that have expanded.

>TRBV2|TRBD1|.|TRBJ1-2
TGTGCCAGCAGTGAAGCGACGGGACAGAGGGACGGCTACACCTTC
CASSEATGQRDGYTF
>TRBV19|TRBD1|.|TRBJ1-5
TGTGCCAGTAACGGACAGGGGGCGCGTCAGCCCCAGCATTTT
CASNGQGARQPQHF
>TRBV29-1|.|.|TRBJ2-2
TGCAGCGTTGGGGGGGACACCGGGGAGCTGTTTTTT
CSVGGDTGELFF
>TRBV30|TRBD1|.|TRBJ2-3
TGTGCCGTCGACAGGGGCACAGATACGCAGTATTTT
CAVDRGTDTQYF
>TRBV11-2|TRBD2|.|TRBJ2-3
TGTGCCAGCAGGCTGACCGGGGGGATTAGCACAGATACGCAGTATTTT
CASRLTGGISTDTQYF
>TRBV2|TRBD2|.|TRBJ2-5
TGTGCCGCCCAAGCTACAGCGGGGGGAACCCAGTACTTC
CAAQATAGGTQYF
>TRBV5-5|.|.|TRBJ1-1
TGTGCCAGCAGCCCAGGGGATATCCGAAAAGCTTTCTTT
CASSPGDIRKAFF
>TRBV25-1|TRBD2|.|TRBJ2-3
TGTGCCAGCAGTGAACCAACGGGACTAGCTGCAGATACGCAGTATTTT
CASSEPTGLAADTQYF
>TRBV5-1|TRBD1|few|TRBJ2-6
TGCGCCAGCAGCAGAGACAGGGTTGGGGCCAACGTCCTGACTTTC
CASSRDRVGANVLTF
>TRBV7-8|.|.|TRBJ2-4
TGTGCCAGCAGCTTAGGGAGCTTAGCCAAAAACATTCAGTACTTC
CASSLGSLAKNIQYF
>TRBV7-2|.|.|TRBJ1-6
TGTGCCAGCAGCTTGGACCGACAGGTAACACCCCTCCACTTT
CASSLDRQVTPLHF
>TRBV7-3|.|.|TRBJ2-5
TGTGCCAGCAGCTTAATGGGACACAGTCAAGAGACCCAGTACTTC
CASSLMGHSQETQYF
>TRBV19|TRBD1|.|TRBJ1-3
TGTGCCAGTAGTCTATGGACAGGGGGCTCTGGAAACACCATATATTTT
CASSLWTGGSGNTIYF
>TRBV7-3|.|.|TRBJ2-3
TGTGCCAGCAGCTTCATAGCGGTCCCAACGGATACGCAGTATTTT
CASSFIAVPTDTQYF
>TRBV2|TRBD1|.|TRBJ1-1
TGTGCCAGCGAAAGACAGGGAGGCGGCGGAGGTGCTTTCTTT
CASERQGGGGGAFF
>TRBV6-5|.|.|TRBJ1-1
TGTGCCAGCAGTTACTCGAGGCAGGGTTATGAAGCTTTCTTT
CASSYSRQGYEAFF
>TRBV4-1|.|.|TRBJ2-2
TGCGCCAGCAGCCCCTTTCCGGCAGGGAAGAACACCGGGGAGCTGTTTTTT
CASSPFPAGKNTGELFF
>TRBV10-3|.|few|TRBJ1-4
TGTGCCACCAACCCTAACGGGAATGAAAAACTGTTTTTT
CATNPNGNEKLFF
>TRBV5-4|TRBD2|.|TRBJ2-3
TGTGCCAGCAGATTGACTAGCGGGGAGGCAGATACGCAGTATTTT
CASRLTSGEADTQYF
>TRBV7-9|.|.|TRBJ2-5
TGTGCCAGCCACCGGCCAGAGGGCGTAGAGACCCAGTACTTC
CASHRPEGVETQYF
>TRBV6-4|.|.|TRBJ1-1
TGTGCCAGCTCCTTGACAGAGAACACTGAAGCTTTCTTT
CASSLTENTEAFF
>TRBV9|TRBD1|.|TRBJ1-1
TGTGCCAGCAGCGCGAAGGGGGCGGTCGTGGACCCTGAAGCTTTCTTT
CASSAKGAVVDPEAFF
>TRBV18|TRBD1|.|TRBJ1-5
TGTGCCAGCTCAATTAGACCCCAGGGGGGCAATCAGCCCCAGCATTTT
CASSIRPQGGNQPQHF
>TRBV7-6|.|.|TRBJ2-7
TGTGCCAGCAGCTTAAACAGCTACGAGCAGTACTTC
CASSLNSYEQYF
>TRBV6-5|.|.|TRBJ2-7
TGTGCCAGCAGTTACAGGTTCAGCGTCTACGAGCAGTACTTC
CASSYRFSVYEQYF
>TRBV19|TRBD1|.|TRBJ1-2
TGTGCCAGTAGTACCCAGGGGGTTAATGGCTACACCTTC
CASSTQGVNGYTF
>TRBV27|TRBD2|.|TRBJ2-3
TGTGCCAGCGGGGAGGGCACTAGCACAGATACGCAGTATTTT
CASGEGTSTDTQYF
>TRBV2|.|.|TRBJ2-5
TGTGCCAGCACGCGCGGGACAGTTGAGACCCAGTACTTC
CASTRGTVETQYF
>TRBV18|TRBD1|.|TRBJ2-7
TGTGCCAGCTCACTCGGACAGGGCAGCGGGTACGAGCAGTACTTC
CASSLGQGSGYEQYF
>TRBV10-2|.|.|TRBJ1-2
TGCGCCAGCAGCAGCGGACAGAGCCTCTATGGCTACACCTTC
CASSSGQSLYGYTF
>TRBV19|.|.|TRBJ2-2
TGTGCCAGTAGCCCTAACAGGGATCCCGGGGAGCTGTTTTTT
CASSPNRDPGELFF
>TRBV10-3|.|.|TRBJ2-3
TGTGCCATCAGCGGTCCGAGGGAGGATACGCAGTATTTT
CAISGPREDTQYF
>TRBV19|TRBD2|.|TRBJ2-7
TGTGCCAGTTACACCAGCGGGGGGATAGGAGAGCAGTACTTC
CASYTSGGIGEQYF
>TRBV11-2|TRBD1|.|TRBJ1-2
TGTGCCAGCAGCTTTGACAGGGCCGGCTATGGCTACACCTTC
CASSFDRAGYGYTF
>TRBV20-1|TRBD1|.|TRBJ1-1
TGCAGTGCGGGGACAGCCCAGGGAGCTTTCTTT
CSAGTAQGAFF
>TRBV11-2|.|.|TRBJ1-4
TGTGCCAGCAGCTTAGACGGGACACACAATGAAAAACTGTTTTTT
CASSLDGTHNEKLFF
>TRBV5-8|.|.|TRBJ1-5
TGTGCCAGCAGCTTAGGAGGTACTCAGCCCCAGCATTTT
CASSLGGTQPQHF
>TRBV6-5|.|once|TRBJ1-2
TGTGCCAGCAGTTATGAGTCGGACACCACTAAGGGAGGCTACACCTTC
CASSYESDTTKGGYTF
>TRBV7-6|.|.|TRBJ1-4
TGTGCCAGCAGCTTAGGGGGAGGGCGAGATGAAAAACTGTTTTTT
CASSLGGGRDEKLFF
>TRBV4-3|.|.|TRBJ1-2
TGCGCCAGCAGCCAAGAATTGCGAGATGGCTACACCTTC
CASSQELRDGYTF
>TRBV4-3|TRBD1|.|TRBJ1-4
TGCGCCAGCAGCCAAGCTCTCACCCAGGGGGCTCCGAATGAAAAACTGTTTTTT
CASSQALTQGAPNEKLFF
>TRBV19|.|.|TRBJ1-6
TGTGCCAGTAGTACAACATCCCCAAATTCACCCCTCCACTTT
CASSTTSPNSPLHF
>TRBV19|.|few|TRBJ2-5
TGTGCCAGTAGTATTACTGGGGGCAGCGAGACCCAGTACTTC
CASSITGGSETQYF
>TRBV6-1|TRBD1|.|TRBJ2-7
TGTGCCAGCAGCGTACTACAGGGGGCGGCGGACGAGCAGTACTTC
CASSVLQGAADEQYF